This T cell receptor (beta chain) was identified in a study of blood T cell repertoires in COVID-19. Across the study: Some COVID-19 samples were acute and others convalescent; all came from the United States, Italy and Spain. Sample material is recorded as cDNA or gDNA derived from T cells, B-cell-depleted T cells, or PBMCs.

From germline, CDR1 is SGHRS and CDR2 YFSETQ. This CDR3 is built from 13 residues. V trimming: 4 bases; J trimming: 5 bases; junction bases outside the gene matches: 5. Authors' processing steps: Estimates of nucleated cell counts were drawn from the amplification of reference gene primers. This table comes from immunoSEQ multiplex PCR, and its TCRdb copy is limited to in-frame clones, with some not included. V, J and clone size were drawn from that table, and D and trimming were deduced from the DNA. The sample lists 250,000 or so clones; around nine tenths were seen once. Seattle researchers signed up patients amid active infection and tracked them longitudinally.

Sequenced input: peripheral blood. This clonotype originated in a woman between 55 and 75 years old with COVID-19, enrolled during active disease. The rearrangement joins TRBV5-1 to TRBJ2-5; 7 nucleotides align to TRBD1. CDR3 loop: CASSPQGDETQYF. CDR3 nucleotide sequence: TGCGCCAGCAGCCCCCAGGGGGATGAGACCCAGTACTTC.